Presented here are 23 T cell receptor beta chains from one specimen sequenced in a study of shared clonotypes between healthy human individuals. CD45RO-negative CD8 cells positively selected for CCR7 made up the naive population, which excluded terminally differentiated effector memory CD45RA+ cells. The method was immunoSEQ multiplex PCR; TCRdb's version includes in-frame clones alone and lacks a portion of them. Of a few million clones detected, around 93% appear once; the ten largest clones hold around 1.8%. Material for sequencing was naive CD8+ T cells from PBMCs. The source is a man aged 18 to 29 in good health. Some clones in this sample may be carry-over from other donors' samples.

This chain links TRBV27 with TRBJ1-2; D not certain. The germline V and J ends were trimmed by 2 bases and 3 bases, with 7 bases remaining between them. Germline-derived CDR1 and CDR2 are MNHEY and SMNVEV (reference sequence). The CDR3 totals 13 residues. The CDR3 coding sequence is TGTGCCAGCAGTTTAGGGGTCTACTATGGCTACACCTTC. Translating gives CASSLGVYYGYTF.

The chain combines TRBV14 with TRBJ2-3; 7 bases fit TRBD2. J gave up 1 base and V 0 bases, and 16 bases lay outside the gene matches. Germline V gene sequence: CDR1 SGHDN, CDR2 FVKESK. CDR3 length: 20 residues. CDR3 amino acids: CASSQEILRELAEGTDTQYF. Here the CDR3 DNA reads TGTGCCAGCAGCCAAGAAATTTTGCGGGAGTTAGCTGAGGGCACAGATACGCAGTATTTT. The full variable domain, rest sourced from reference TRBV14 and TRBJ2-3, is EAGVTQFPSHSVIEKGQTVTLRCDPISGHDNLYWYRRVMGKEIKFLLHFVKESKQDESGMPNNRFLAERTGGTYSTLKVQPAELEDSGVYFCASSQEILRELAEGTDTQYFGPGTRLTVL.

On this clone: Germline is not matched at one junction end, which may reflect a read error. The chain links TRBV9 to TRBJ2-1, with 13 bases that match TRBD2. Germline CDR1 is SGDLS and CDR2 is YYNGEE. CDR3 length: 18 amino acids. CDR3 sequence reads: CASSEGTSGTYSSNEQFF. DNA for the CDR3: TGTGCCAGCAGCGAAGGGACTAGCGGGACCTACTCCTCCAATGAGCAGTTCTTC.

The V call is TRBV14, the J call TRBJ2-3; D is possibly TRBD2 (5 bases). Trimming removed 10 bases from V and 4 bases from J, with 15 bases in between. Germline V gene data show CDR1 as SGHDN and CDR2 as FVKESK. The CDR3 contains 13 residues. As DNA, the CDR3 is TGTGCCACCGCGGGCTGGCGGGCAGATACGCAGTATTTT. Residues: CATAGWRADTQYF. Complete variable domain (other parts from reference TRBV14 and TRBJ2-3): EAGVTQFPSHSVIEKGQTVTLRCDPISGHDNLYWYRRVMGKEIKFLLHFVKESKQDESGMPNNRFLAERTGGTYSTLKVQPAELEDSGVYFCATAGWRADTQYFGPGTRLTVL.

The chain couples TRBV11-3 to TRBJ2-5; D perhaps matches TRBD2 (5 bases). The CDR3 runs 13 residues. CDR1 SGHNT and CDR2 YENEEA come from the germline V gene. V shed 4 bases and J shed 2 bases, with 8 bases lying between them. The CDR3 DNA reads TGTGCCAGCAGCTCGAGGGATCAAGAGACCCAGTACTTC. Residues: CASSSRDQETQYF.

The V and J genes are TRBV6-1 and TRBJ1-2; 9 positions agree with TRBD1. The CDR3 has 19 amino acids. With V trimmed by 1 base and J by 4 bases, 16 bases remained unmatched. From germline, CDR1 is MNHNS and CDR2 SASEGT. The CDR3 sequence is CASSEVNAGQGLVLYGYTF. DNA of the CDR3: TGTGCCAGCAGTGAAGTGAATGCGGGACAGGGTTTGGTTCTCTATGGCTACACCTTC.

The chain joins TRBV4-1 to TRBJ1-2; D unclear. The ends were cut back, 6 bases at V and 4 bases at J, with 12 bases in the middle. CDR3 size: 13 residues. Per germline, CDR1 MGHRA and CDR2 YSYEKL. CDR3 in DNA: TGCGCCAGCAGACGAGACGGCGGCTATGGCTACACCTTC. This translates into CASRRDGGYGYTF.

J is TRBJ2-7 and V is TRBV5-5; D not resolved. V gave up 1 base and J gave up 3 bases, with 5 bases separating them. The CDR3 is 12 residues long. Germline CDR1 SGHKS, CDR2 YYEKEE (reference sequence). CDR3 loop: CASSLIIYEQYF. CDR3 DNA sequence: TGTGCCAGCAGCTTGATTATCTACGAGCAGTACTTC.

The CDR3 is CASSLASGGTYNEQFF. Written as DNA, the CDR3 is TGTGCCAGCAGCTTAGCTAGCGGGGGAACATACAATGAGCAGTTCTTC. This chain links TRBV7-6 with TRBJ2-1; 9 nucleotides agree with TRBD2. V was clipped by 0 bases and J by 4 bases; unmatched bases: 4. Germline lookup yields CDR1 SGHVS and CDR2 FNYEAQ. There are 16 residues in the CDR3.

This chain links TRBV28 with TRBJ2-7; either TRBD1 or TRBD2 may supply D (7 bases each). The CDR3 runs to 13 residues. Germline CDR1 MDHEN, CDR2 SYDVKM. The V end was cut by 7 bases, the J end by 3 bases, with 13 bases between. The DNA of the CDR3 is TGTGCCAGCACCTTCAGGGGGGGCTACGAGCAGTACTTC. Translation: CASTFRGGYEQYF.

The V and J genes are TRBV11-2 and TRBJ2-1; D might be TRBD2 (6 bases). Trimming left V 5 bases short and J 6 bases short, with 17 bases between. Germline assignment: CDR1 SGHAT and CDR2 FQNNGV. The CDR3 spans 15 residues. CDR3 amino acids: CASSVDSGGANEQFF. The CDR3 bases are TGTGCCAGCAGCGTGGACTCCGGGGGTGCCAATGAGCAGTTCTTC.

The DNA of the CDR3 is TGCGCCAGCAGCCATCCAGCGAGCTCCTACGAGCAGTACTTC. This gives the protein CASSHPASSYEQYF. The genes are TRBV4-1 and TRBJ2-7; D remains unclear. V was clipped by 3 bases and J by 0 bases, with 9 bases between them. In germline, CDR1 is MGHRA, CDR2 YSYEKL. This CDR3 is 14 amino acids long.

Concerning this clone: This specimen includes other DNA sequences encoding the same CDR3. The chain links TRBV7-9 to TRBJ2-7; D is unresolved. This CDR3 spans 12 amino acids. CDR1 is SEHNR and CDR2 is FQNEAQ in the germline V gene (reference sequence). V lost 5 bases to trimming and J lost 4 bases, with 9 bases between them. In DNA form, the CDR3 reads TGTGCCAGCAGCCCTCCCCGGTACGAGCAGTACTTC. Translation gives CASSPPRYEQYF.

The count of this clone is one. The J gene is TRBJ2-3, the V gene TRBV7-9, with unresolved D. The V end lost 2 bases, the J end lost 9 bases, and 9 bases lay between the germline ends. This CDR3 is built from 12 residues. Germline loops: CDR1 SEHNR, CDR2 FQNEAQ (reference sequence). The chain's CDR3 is CASSLMVPTQYF. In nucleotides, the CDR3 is TGTGCCAGCAGCTTAATGGTCCCCACGCAGTATTTT.

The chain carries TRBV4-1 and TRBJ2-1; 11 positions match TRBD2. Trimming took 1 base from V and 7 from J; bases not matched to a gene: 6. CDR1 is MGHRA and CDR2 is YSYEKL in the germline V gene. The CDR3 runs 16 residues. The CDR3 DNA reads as TGCGCCAGCAGCCAAGTAGCGGGAGGGCCCCGGAATGAGCAGTTCTTC. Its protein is CASSQVAGGPRNEQFF.

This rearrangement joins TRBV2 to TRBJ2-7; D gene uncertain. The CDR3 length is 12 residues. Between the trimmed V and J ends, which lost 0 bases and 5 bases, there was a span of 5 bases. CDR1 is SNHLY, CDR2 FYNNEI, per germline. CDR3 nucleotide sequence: TGTGCCAGCAGTGAAGCGCAGGACGAGCAGTACTTC. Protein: CASSEAQDEQYF.

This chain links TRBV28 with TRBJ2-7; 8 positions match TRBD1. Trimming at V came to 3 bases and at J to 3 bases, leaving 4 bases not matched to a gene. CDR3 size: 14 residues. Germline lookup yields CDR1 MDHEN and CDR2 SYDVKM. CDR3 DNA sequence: TGTGCCAGCAGTTTCCGGGACAGGATCTACGAGCAGTACTTC. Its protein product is CASSFRDRIYEQYF. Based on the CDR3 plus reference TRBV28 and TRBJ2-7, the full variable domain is DVKVTQSSRYLVKRTGEKVFLECVQDMDHENMFWYRQDPGLGLRLIYFSYDVKMKEKGDIPEGYSVSREKKERFSLILESASTNQTSMYLCASSFRDRIYEQYFGPGTRLTVT.

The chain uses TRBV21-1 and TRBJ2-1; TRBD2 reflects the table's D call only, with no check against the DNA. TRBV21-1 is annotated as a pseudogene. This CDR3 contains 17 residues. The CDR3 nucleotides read TGTGCCAGCAGCAAAGTGCCCTGGCTAGCGGGAAACAATGAGCAGTTCTTC. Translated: CASSKVPWLAGNNEQFF.

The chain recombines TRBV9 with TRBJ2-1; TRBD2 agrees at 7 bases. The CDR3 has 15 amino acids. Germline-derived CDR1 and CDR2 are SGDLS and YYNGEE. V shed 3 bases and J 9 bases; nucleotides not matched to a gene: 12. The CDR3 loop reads CASSGWGEGHAEQFF. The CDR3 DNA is TGTGCCAGCAGCGGCTGGGGGGAGGGGCATGCTGAGCAGTTCTTC.

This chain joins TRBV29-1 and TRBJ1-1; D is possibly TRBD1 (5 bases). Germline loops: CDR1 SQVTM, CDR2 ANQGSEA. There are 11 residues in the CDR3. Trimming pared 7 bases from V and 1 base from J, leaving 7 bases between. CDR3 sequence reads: CSGGSNTEAFF. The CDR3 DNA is TGCAGCGGGGGGTCGAACACTGAAGCTTTCTTT.

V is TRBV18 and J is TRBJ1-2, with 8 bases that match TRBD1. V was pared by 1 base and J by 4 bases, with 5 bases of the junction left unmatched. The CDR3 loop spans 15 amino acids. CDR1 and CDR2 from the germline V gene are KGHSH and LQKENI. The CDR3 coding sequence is TGTGCCAGCTCACCACTAGACAGGGGAGTCTATGGCTACACCTTC. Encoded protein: CASSPLDRGVYGYTF.

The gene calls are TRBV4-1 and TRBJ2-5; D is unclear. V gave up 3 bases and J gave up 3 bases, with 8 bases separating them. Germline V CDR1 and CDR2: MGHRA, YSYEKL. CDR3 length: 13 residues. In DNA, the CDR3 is TGCGCCAGCAGCCAGACAATCAAAGAGACCCAGTACTTC. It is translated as CASSQTIKETQYF.

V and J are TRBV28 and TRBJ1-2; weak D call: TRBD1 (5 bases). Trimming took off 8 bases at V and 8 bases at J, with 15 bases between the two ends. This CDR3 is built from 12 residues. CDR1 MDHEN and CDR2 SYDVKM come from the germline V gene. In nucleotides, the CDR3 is TGTGCCAGCGGGTGGGGAGGGGAGGGCTACACCTTC. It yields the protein CASGWGGEGYTF.